One and the same sample provided the 2 T cell receptor beta chains below, sequenced in a study of technical replicates of blood from several donors. Sequenced by immunoSEQ multiplex PCR; TCRdb stores in-frame clones only, minus some. The table lists 55,000 to 75,000 clones, just over 90% of them singletons. Sequences were obtained from PBMCs. Source of these receptors: a human donor in good health. Some clones in this sample may be carry-over from other donors' samples.

The gene calls are TRBV9 and TRBJ2-3; D possibly corresponds to TRBD2 (5 bases). Germline CDR1 and CDR2: SGDLS and YYNGEE. Between the trimmed V and J ends, which lost 0 bases and 0 bases, there was a span of 11 bases. The CDR3 covers 16 residues. CDR3 nucleotides: TGTGCCAGCAGCGTAGGCCAGCGGAGAAGCACAGATACGCAGTATTTT. It is translated as CASSVGQRRSTDTQYF. The whole variable domain, remainder taken from reference TRBV9 and TRBJ2-3, is DSGVTQTPKHLITATGQRVTLRCSPRSGDLSVYWYQQSLDQGLQFLIQYYNGEERAKGNILERFSAQQFPDLHSELNLSSLELGDSALYFCASSVGQRRSTDTQYFGPGTRLTVL.

The chain couples TRBV2 to TRBJ1-2; D possibly corresponds to TRBD1 (5 bases). Germline V gives CDR1 SNHLY, CDR2 FYNNEI. V lost 5 bases and J 4 bases, leaving 14 bases between the germline ends. This CDR3 spans 14 amino acids. The CDR3 bases are TGTGCCAGCAGTATTCCAGGGAGGTCCTATGGCTACACCTTC. Its protein is CASSIPGRSYGYTF.